This T cell receptor beta chain came from a study of blood T cell repertoires in COVID-19 (dated by TCRdb to 2018 to 2020). The study in broad terms: Samples from collaborators originated in the United States, Italy and Spain and spanned both the acute and convalescent phases of COVID-19. The material from the prospective study consisted of cDNA or gDNA derived from T cells, B-cell-depleted T cells, or PBMCs. Subjects who had been exposed to COVID-19, were actively infected with it, or had recovered from it provided the deeply sampled blood TCRbeta repertoires that made up the dataset. The repertoires were made available in a free public database intended to serve as a resource for research on the immune response to SARS-CoV-2. Samples were obtained from the ongoing ImmuneRACE study (first 160 participants) and from 1,254 subjects provided by 6 global collaborators. Sample metadata almost always included a de-identified subject ID, COVID-19 status, age in years and sex. Where available, HLA class I and class II types were taken from metadata supplied by the sample provider and were not determined by assay-based typing.

TCRbeta CDR3 regions were amplified from genomic DNA by means of the immunoSEQ Assay, a bias-controlled multiplex PCR. From the authors' description of their analysis: The number of nucleated cells in each sample was estimated from the amplification of reference gene primers within the assay. To quantify the absolute abundance of each unique TCRbeta CDR3 rearrangement, sequence reads were collapsed and filtered. For each sample, productive Simpson clonality was calculated by taking the square root of Simpson's diversity index across productive rearrangements. Imported from immuneACCESS, the table was reduced by TCRdb to in-frame sequences with V and J called. These copies leave out some clones; in studies compared against another copy, an unresolved V gene accounts for under half, and the cause of the remainder is not known. V, J and clone size derive from that table, while D and trimming were established from the DNA sequence. For this sample the table gives 120,000 or so clones, of which 76% were detected only once. 3.8% of the sample is held by the ten biggest clonotypes.

Points on this clone: Which antigen it targets is not known. Base qualities are missing; no much larger clone stands one base away.

Broader findings and caveats from the paper: Clinical and demographic metadata were provided uncurated, with the amount varying by source and participant.

CDR1 and CDR2, per the germline V gene, are SGHRS and YFSETQ. Trimming costs V 0 bases and J 1 base, and their ends lie 5 bases apart. CDR3 length: 13 amino acids, cysteine to phenylalanine. CDR3 DNA only is kept here, 39 bases in frame from base 1. Collaborating institutions collected whole blood in K2EDTA tubes following their own protocols. For TCRbeta analysis, collaborators shipped samples as frozen whole blood, isolated PBMCs, or DNA extracted from either of those sample types. The receptor was derived from a woman aged 80 or older with acute or convalescent COVID-19. The sample was peripheral blood. Rearrangement joined TRBV5-1 to TRBJ2-7; TRBD2 could be the D gene, as 5 bases match. The nucleotides are TGCGCCAGCAGCTTGGGGGAGTCCTACGAGCAGTACTTC. Its amino acids are CASSLGESYEQYF.